This TCR beta chain originates from a study of cytomegalovirus exposure and HLA in healthy donors. Looking at the study overall: There were tens of millions of unique TCRs (from HLA-typed donors) in an early data release. Approximately 81% of several hundred genotyped donors fell in the Caucasian-associated ancestry cluster. Study outcomes and limitations: There were some V segments, including TRBV6-2 and TRBV6-3, excluded as indistinguishable. Serostatus for CMV was the only available immune exposure information.

13 Jbeta primers and 60 Vbeta primers were used for the PCR. Assay: immunoSEQ multiplex PCR; the TCRdb copy retains only in-frame clones and omits some. The sample lists 85,000 to 120,000 clones, roughly 82% occurring once. For this clone: Its antigen is currently unknown.

CDR1 is ENHRY and CDR2 is SYGVKD in the germline V gene. V was clipped by 10 bases and J by 4 bases; unmatched bases: 8. CDR3 length equals 14 residues. Sequenced input: PBMCs. The TCR comes from a man aged 45-60 years in good health and CMV-seronegative. The genes are TRBV10-3 and TRBJ2-3, with 10 bases fitting TRBD1. Written as DNA, the CDR3 is TGTGCCACCCGGGGGGGGACAGGGGCAGATACGCAGTATTTT. This gives the protein CATRGGTGADTQYF.